These 5 T cell receptor beta chains share one sample of origin, sequenced in a study of T cell responses to AZD1222 COVID-19 vaccine. TCRdb's copy holds only in-frame clones and misses some; the assay was immunoSEQ multiplex PCR. The profile shows around 160,000 clones, more than 85% of them singletons. Sequenced here: peripheral blood, sampled on day 0 of AZD1222 vaccination. These receptors were taken from an adult in good health.

This sequence joins TRBV5-4 and TRBJ1-2, with no clear D. The CDR3 is 15 residues long. Trimming removed 0 bases at V and 5 bases at J, with 14 bases between. Germline CDR1 is SGHNT and CDR2 is YYREEE (reference sequence). For the CDR3, the DNA is TGTGCCAGCAGCTTGGATCAGGCGTTAAATTATGGCTACACCTTC. Amino acids: CASSLDQALNYGYTF. The full variable domain, with the rest looked up from reference TRBV5-4 and TRBJ1-2, is ETGVTQSPTHLIKTRGQQVTLRCSSQSGHNTVSWYQQALGQGPQFIFQYYREEENGRGNFPPRFSGLQFPNYSSELNVNALELDDSALYLCASSLDQALNYGYTFGSGTRLTVV.

This chain uses TRBV23-1 with TRBJ1-5; maybe TRBD1 (5 bases). TRBV23-1 is filed as an ORF, its function uncertain. The length of the CDR3 is 14 residues. Trimming left V 4 bases short and J 6 bases short, with 13 bases between. DNA of the CDR3: TGCGCCAGCAGTCTGGAAGAGGGGTCTCAGCCCCAGCATTTT. Translating gives CASSLEEGSQPQHF.

The CDR3 protein is CANRKGTAYEQYF. The CDR3 coding sequence is TGTGCCAACAGAAAGGGTACCGCCTACGAGCAGTACTTC. The chain joins TRBV2 to TRBJ2-7, with D unclear. Trimming pared 10 bases from V and 2 bases from J, leaving 15 bases between. The CDR3 spans 13 residues. Germline CDR1 reads SNHLY; CDR2 reads FYNNEI. Full variable domain (outside the CDR3, taken from reference TRBV2 and TRBJ2-7): EPEVTQTPSHQVTQMGQEVILRCVPISNHLYFYWYRQILGQKVEFLVSFYNNEISEKSEIFDDQFSVERPDGSNFTLKIRSTKLEDSAMYFCANRKGTAYEQYFGPGTRLTVT.

The rearrangement joins TRBV7-6 to TRBJ2-7; D remains ambiguous. Trimming cost V 5 bases and J 4 bases, with 15 bases left between them. CDR1 and CDR2 (germline): SGHVS, FNYEAQ. CDR3 length equals 14 residues. CDR3: CASSLTDGSYEQYF. The CDR3 region has the DNA TGTGCCAGCAGCCTAACTGACGGATCTTACGAGCAGTACTTC.

This sequence joins TRBV3-1 (or the pseudogene TRBV3-2) and TRBJ2-7, with D perhaps TRBD1 or TRBD2 (5 bases each). The CDR3 is 16 residues long. Trimming removed 5 bases at V and 1 base at J, with 18 bases between. The germline V gene has CDR1 LGHDT and CDR2 YNNKEL (reference sequence). DNA for the CDR3: TGTGCCAGCAGCGCGCGAATGGGGGACGGATCCTACGAGCAGTACTTC. As protein: CASSARMGDGSYEQYF.